The sequence of this T cell receptor (beta chain) was determined in a study of T cells in Graves' hyperthyroidism and ophthalmopathy. Study-wide background: Blood from the periphery was taken at initial diagnosis, before any treatment.

V lost 4 bases and J lost 5, with 11 bases in between. The germline CDR1 and CDR2 sequences are SGHTS and YDEGEE. There are 13 residues in the CDR3. This clonotype was detected only a few times. Amplified regions were TCR beta CDR3 sequences from RNA transcripts. Initially, a first-round RT-PCR of the TCR CDR3 employed the HTBI primer set. Via MiXCR, TCRdb re-called the multiplex PCR reads, giving one row per CDR3 protein. Among 600,000 or so distinct CDR3 sequences listed, approximately 15% were seen once. PBMCs were obtained from about 10 ml fresh peripheral blood. This sequence originates from a woman between 18 and 30 years old with Graves' ophthalmopathy. Sequenced sample: blood. The genes are TRBV5-8 and TRBJ2-3, with D uncertain. This CDR3 reads CASSPQLIDTQYF. The CDR3 nucleotides are TGTGCCAGCAGCCCCCAACTTATAGATACGCAGTATTTT.